Listed below are T cell receptor beta chains from one sample, sequenced in a study of CD8 T cells in Susac syndrome. One entry per CDR3 protein results from TCRdb running MiXCR on the immunoSEQ multiplex PCR reads. The data hold some 22,000 distinct CDR3 sequences, with about 92% observed a single time. The sequenced sample consisted of CD8+ T cells from PBMCs. These receptors originate from a human donor in good health. Each CDR3 is given with its conserved first and last residue. Each record gives: clone size, CDR3 length, J gene, D gene, V gene, CDR3 DNA, CDR3 protein. A D gene is named only where the DNA matches it firmly. The listing skips clone size in some rows; elsewhere it reads once, few, many or a size class.

. | 19 | TRBJ2-5 | . | TRBV6-2/TRBV6-3 | TGTGCCAGCAGTTACTCGGACCTCGCCGACCCATCTCGGGGGGAGACCCAGTACTTC | CASSYSDLADPSRGETQYF
. | 14 | TRBJ2-3 | . | TRBV13 | TGTGCCAGCTCTCAGAGGGGTACCACAGATACGCAGTATTTT | CASSQRGTTDTQYF
. | 12 | TRBJ2-1 | . | TRBV28 | TGTGCCAGCAGTCTCGACGGACGTGAGGGGTTCTTC | CASSLDGREGFF
. | 19 | TRBJ1-2 | . | TRBV5-6 | TGTGCCAGCAGCCCCCGGGACTCCCAAGTGGGAATCGTTAACTATGGCTACACCTTC | CASSPRDSQVGIVNYGYTF
. | 11 | TRBJ1-2 | . | TRBV7-9 | TGTGCCAGCAGCTCGCGCGATGGCTACACCTTC | CASSSRDGYTF
. | 15 | TRBJ1-1 | TRBD1 | TRBV27 | TGTGCCAGCAGTTTTTCAGGGGGGGGGAACACTGAAGCTTTCTTT | CASSFSGGGNTEAFF
. | 13 | TRBJ2-1 | . | TRBV5-8 | TGTGCCAGCAGCTTGGAACGCGGGGGCACGCAGTTCTTC | CASSLERGGTQFF
. | 17 | TRBJ2-7 | TRBD2 | TRBV20-1 | TGCAGTGCGCTGGGACTAGCGGGGGCCGGTAGCTCCTACGAGCAGTACTTC | CSALGLAGAGSSYEQYF
. | 16 | TRBJ1-5 | . | TRBV4-3 | TGCGCCAGCAGCCCGACCGCGGGGCAGGGAAATCAGCCCCAGCATTTT | CASSPTAGQGNQPQHF
. | 12 | TRBJ2-1 | TRBD2 | TRBV7-9 | TGTGCCGGAGGACTAGCGAGGAATGAGCAGTTCTTC | CAGGLARNEQFF
. | 18 | TRBJ2-7 | TRBD1 | TRBV5-1 | TGCGCCAGCAGTTACATTAAAAGCCCGGGACAGGGGGCGTGGGAGCAGTACTTC | CASSYIKSPGQGAWEQYF
. | 16 | TRBJ2-3 | TRBD2 | TRBV7-9 | TGTGCCAGCAGCTCGACTAGCGGGTCTCTCACAGATACGCAGTATTTT | CASSSTSGSLTDTQYF
. | 13 | TRBJ1-5 | . | TRBV19 | TGTGCCAGTAGTACTCTGAGGAGACAGCCCCAGCATTTT | CASSTLRRQPQHF
. | 14 | TRBJ2-7 | . | TRBV6-2/TRBV6-3 | TGTGCCAGCAGTTATTCGGGACCGATCTACGAGCAGTACTTC | CASSYSGPIYEQYF
. | 14 | TRBJ2-7 | . | TRBV7-9 | TGTGCCAGCAGCCCCCGGGATTACACCTACGAGCAGTACTTC | CASSPRDYTYEQYF
few | 15 | TRBJ1-1 | TRBD1 | TRBV7-9 | TGTGCCAGCAGCCTCCCTGACAGGGCGGAGACTGAAGCTTTCTTT | CASSLPDRAETEAFF
. | 16 | TRBJ2-5 | TRBD2 | TRBV6-1 | TGTGCCAGCAGGCCTGAAGGGGCGGGGGGGCAAGAGACCCAGTACTTC | CASRPEGAGGQETQYF
. | 15 | TRBJ2-7 | TRBD1 | TRBV5-1 | TGCGCCAGCAGCCCCCGGGACAGGGGATTCTACGAGCAGTACTTC | CASSPRDRGFYEQYF
. | 15 | TRBJ2-5 | TRBD2 | TRBV2 | TGTGCCAGCAGGGCCGGGCGGGGGGCCGTTGAGACCCAGTACTTC | CASRAGRGAVETQYF
once | 11 | TRBJ2-5 | . | TRBV19 | TGTGCCAGTAGTACCCAAGAGACCCAGTACTTC | CASSTQETQYF
. | 16 | TRBJ1-3 | . | TRBV13 | TGTGCCAGCAGCTTAGCAGGGGCACTGGGTGGAAACACCATATATTTT | CASSLAGALGGNTIYF
. | 14 | TRBJ2-7 | TRBD2 | TRBV10-2 | TGCGCCAGTGGGACTAGCGGGGGGGCCTACGAGCAGTACTTC | CASGTSGGAYEQYF
. | 13 | TRBJ1-1 | TRBD1 | TRBV12-3/TRBV12-4 | TGTGCCAGCAGCGGGACAGCGAACACTGAAGCTTTCTTT | CASSGTANTEAFF
. | 13 | TRBJ2-2 | . | TRBV4-3 | TGCGCCAGCAGCCAATCCCCTATCGGGGAGCTGTTTTTT | CASSQSPIGELFF
. | 13 | TRBJ1-2 | . | TRBV5-6 | TGTGCCAGCAGCGGGTCGGGGAACTATGGCTACACCTTC | CASSGSGNYGYTF
once | 18 | TRBJ2-1 | . | TRBV5-1 | TGCGCCAGCAGCGGAGGGGGGGAAGCGGCGGACTCCTACAATGAGCAGTTCTTC | CASSGGGEAADSYNEQFF
. | 15 | TRBJ2-1 | TRBD1 | TRBV7-9 | TGTGCCAGCACCCCCGGACAGGGGGCCTACAATGAGCAGTTCTTC | CASTPGQGAYNEQFF
. | 16 | TRBJ2-3 | TRBD2 | TRBV12-3/TRBV12-4 | TGTGCCGGCAGCCCTCCGAGCGGGGACGGTACAGATACGCAGTATTTT | CAGSPPSGDGTDTQYF
. | 15 | TRBJ1-2 | . | TRBV20-1 | TGCAGTGCTAGAGACGATGCCGGGGGCGACGATGGCTACACCTTC | CSARDDAGGDDGYTF
. | 15 | TRBJ2-7 | . | TRBV6-5 | TGTGCCAGCAGTTATAGCGGGACAGGGTCCTACGAGCAGTACTTC | CASSYSGTGSYEQYF
once | 15 | TRBJ2-1 | TRBD2 | TRBV6-6 | TGTGCCAGCAGTCTAGCGGGGAGGATCGGCAATGAGCAGTTCTTC | CASSLAGRIGNEQFF
. | 13 | TRBJ1-2 | . | TRBV20-1 | TGCAGTGCTCTCGACGTTTCTAACTATGGCTACACCTTC | CSALDVSNYGYTF
. | 13 | TRBJ1-1 | . | TRBV12-3/TRBV12-4 | TGTGCCAGCACTCTGGAGGTGAACACTGAAGCTTTCTTT | CASTLEVNTEAFF
. | 16 | TRBJ2-3 | . | TRBV7-7 | TGTGCTAGCAGCCCCGACAGCCCTTACACCACAGATACGCAGTATTTT | CASSPDSPYTTDTQYF
. | 15 | TRBJ1-2 | TRBD1 | TRBV27 | TGTGCCAGCAGTTTATCGAAGGGGGCCAACTATGGCTACACCTTC | CASSLSKGANYGYTF
. | 15 | TRBJ2-1 | TRBD2 | TRBV27 | TGTGCCAGCAGTCCCGGGACTAGCGGGGGCGCTGAGCAGTTCTTC | CASSPGTSGGAEQFF
. | 17 | TRBJ2-3 | . | TRBV4-3 | TGCGCCAGCAGCCACCTCCCAAGAGGCGGAAGCACAGATACGCAGTATTTT | CASSHLPRGGSTDTQYF
. | 14 | TRBJ2-5 | . | TRBV18 | TGTGCCAGCGACGAGACAGGACCTGGGGAGACCCAGTACTTC | CASDETGPGETQYF